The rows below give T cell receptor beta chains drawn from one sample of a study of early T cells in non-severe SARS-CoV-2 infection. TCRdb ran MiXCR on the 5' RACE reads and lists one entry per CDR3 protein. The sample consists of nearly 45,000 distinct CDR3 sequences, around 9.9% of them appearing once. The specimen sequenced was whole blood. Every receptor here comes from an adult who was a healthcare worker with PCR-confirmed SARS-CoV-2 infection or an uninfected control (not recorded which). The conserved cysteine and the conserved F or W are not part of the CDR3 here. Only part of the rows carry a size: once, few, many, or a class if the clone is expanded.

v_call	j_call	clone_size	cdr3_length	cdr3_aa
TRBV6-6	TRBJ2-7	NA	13	ASSYSAVGTYEQY
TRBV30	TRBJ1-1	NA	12	AWRLTGLNTEAF
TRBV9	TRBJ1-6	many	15	ASSVGLDRGWGSPLH
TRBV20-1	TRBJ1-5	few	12	SARGFQPNQPQH
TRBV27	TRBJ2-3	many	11	ASSHSPTDTQY
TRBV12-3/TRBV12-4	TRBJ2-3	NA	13	ASSLAGARTDTQY
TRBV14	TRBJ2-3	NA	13	ASSQQVDPTDTQY
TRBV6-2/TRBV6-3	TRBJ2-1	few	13	ATTSDGGLNNEQF
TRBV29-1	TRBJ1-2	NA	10	SVRTGGYGYT
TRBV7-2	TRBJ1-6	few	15	ASSLDRAHLNNSPLH
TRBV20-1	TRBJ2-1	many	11	SATSGSYNEQF
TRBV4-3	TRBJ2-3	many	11	ASSQEAGDTQY
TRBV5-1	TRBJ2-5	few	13	ASSRGQEYQETQY
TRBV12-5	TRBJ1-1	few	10	ASGTGATEAF
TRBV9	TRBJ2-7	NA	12	ASSVGDRANEQY
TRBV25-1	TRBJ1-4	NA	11	ASSVGANEKLF
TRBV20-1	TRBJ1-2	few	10	SAILDSSGYT
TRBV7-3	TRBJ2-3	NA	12	ASSRGGPGDTQY
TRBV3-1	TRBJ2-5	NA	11	ASSQPPGLAQY
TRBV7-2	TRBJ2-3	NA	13	ASSRTSGSTDTQY
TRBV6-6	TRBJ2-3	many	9	ASKYTDTQY
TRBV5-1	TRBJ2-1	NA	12	ASSFSVSYNEQF
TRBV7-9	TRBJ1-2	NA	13	ASSLDTGFAYGYT
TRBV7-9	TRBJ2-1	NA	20	ASSSPKYEGSSGGDYRNEQF
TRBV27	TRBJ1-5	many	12	ASARGLGNQPQH
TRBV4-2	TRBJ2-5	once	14	ASSQGVNSDQETQY
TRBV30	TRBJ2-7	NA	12	AWDPGQGSYEQY
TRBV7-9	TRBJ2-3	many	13	ASSFRLAASDTQY
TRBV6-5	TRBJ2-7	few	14	ASSYSRGQGRYEQY
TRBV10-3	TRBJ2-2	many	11	AISESNSGELF
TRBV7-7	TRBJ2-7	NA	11	ASSPGTGGEQY
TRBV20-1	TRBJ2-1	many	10	STGQGFGEQF
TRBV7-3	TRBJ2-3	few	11	ASSLRGADTQY
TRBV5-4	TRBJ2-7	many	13	ASSLALGRGYEQY
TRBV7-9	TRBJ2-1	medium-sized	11	ASSFEQGNEQF
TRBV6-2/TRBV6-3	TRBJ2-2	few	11	ASSSAHRGELF
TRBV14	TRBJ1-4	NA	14	ASSQGLRQGIEKLF
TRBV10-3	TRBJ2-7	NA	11	AISALGKDEQY
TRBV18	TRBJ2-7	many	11	ASSLTRTYEQY
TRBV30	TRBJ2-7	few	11	AWRLPPANEQY
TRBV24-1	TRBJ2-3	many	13	ATSDEGTSTDTQY
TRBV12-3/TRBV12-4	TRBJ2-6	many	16	ASSHPGTREPGANVLT
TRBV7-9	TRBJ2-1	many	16	ASSSLPSGGPHPDEQF
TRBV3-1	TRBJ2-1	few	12	ASSPREGLYEQF
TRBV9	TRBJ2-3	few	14	ASSAAWTGDTDTQY
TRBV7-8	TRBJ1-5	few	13	ASSLAATGNQPQH
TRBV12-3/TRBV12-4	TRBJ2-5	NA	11	ASSLSSQETQY
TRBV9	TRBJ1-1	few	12	ASSVALGNTEAF
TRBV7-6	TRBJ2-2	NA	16	ASSLEAGGAPNTGELF
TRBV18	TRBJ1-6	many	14	ASSRMTGTENSPLH
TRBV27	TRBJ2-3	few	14	ASVFPGTGTSDTQY
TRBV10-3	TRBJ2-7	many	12	AISGGQSSYEQY
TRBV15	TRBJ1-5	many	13	ATDHAAGDTQPQH
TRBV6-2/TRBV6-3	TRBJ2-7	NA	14	ASSFPGTGDPYEQY
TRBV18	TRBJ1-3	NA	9	ASSDRLGMD
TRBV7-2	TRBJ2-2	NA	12	ASSFETVTGELF
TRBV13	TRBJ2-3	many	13	ASRRRAQGADTQY
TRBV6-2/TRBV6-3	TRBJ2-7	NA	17	ASRAPPIRGTVSSYEQY
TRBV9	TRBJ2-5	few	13	ASSVGGGRGETQY
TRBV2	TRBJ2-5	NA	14	ASSELEGLAQETQY